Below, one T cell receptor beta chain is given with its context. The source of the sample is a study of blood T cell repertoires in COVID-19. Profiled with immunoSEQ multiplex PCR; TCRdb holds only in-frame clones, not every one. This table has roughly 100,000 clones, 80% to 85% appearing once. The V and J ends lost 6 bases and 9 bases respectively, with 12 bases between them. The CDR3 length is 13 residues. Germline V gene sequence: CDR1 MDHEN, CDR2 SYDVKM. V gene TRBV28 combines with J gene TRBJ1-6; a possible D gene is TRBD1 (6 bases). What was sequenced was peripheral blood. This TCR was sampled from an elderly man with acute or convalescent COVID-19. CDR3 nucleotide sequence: TGTGCCAGCAGCCCGGGGGGCGGTTCACCCCTCCACTTT. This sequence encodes CASSPGGGSPLHF.